These T cell receptor beta chains were read from a single sample in a study of blood T cell repertoires in COVID-19. Some clones are missing from TCRdb's copy, which holds only in-frame ones; the method was immunoSEQ multiplex PCR. The sample holds approximately 240,000 clones, 75% to 85% seen once. Sequencing was carried out using peripheral blood. The receptors shown here come from a woman between 25 and 40 years old with COVID-19, enrolled during active disease. The CDR3 runs from the conserved cysteine through the conserved F or W. Each record gives: V gene, D gene, J gene, clone size, CDR3 protein, CDR3 DNA. D genes are given only for firm matches. The listing skips clone size in some rows; elsewhere it reads once, few, many or a size class.

TRBV2	.	TRBJ1-1	.	CASSPGHDSLGAFF	TGTGCCAGCAGCCCGGGACACGACTCTCTAGGAGCTTTCTTT
TRBV29-1	TRBD1	TRBJ2-7	.	CSVGTETYEQYF	TGCAGCGTGGGGACAGAGACCTACGAGCAGTACTTC
TRBV7-2	TRBD2	TRBJ2-7	.	CASSPRTSGAQTKQYF	TGTGCCAGCAGCCCTCGAACTAGCGGGGCCCAAACCAAGCAGTACTTC
TRBV19	.	TRBJ1-5	.	CASSIRDTNQPQHF	TGTGCCAGTAGTATCCGGGACACAAATCAGCCCCAGCATTTT
TRBV6-5	.	TRBJ1-1	once	CASSSIHPSAEAFF	TGTGCCAGCAGTTCCATTCACCCCAGCGCTGAAGCTTTCTTT
TRBV23-1	.	TRBJ2-7	.	CASGAGQPYEQYF	TGCGCCAGCGGCGCGGGACAGCCCTACGAGCAGTACTTC
TRBV30	.	TRBJ2-2	once	CAWVPGGPTGELFF	TGTGCCTGGGTCCCCGGGGGTCCGACCGGGGAGCTGTTTTTT
TRBV30	.	TRBJ1-2	once	CAWSVLGTGDGYTF	TGTGCCTGGAGTGTTTTAGGGACGGGAGATGGCTACACCTTC
TRBV5-1	.	TRBJ2-1	.	CASSLVGGTAYNEQFF	TGCGCCAGCAGCTTGGTAGGGGGAACGGCCTACAATGAGCAGTTCTTC
TRBV10-3	.	TRBJ1-1	.	CAIGDSTEAFF	TGTGCCATCGGAGATAGTACTGAAGCTTTCTTT
TRBV5-1	TRBD1	TRBJ2-5	.	CASSFTGAQYQETQYF	TGCGCCAGCAGCTTTACAGGGGCCCAGTACCAAGAGACCCAGTACTTC
TRBV7-3	TRBD2	TRBJ2-3	.	CASSLQAVAGTSTDTQYF	TGTGCCAGCAGCTTACAGGCTGTAGCGGGGACTAGCACAGATACGCAGTATTTT
TRBV19	TRBD1	TRBJ1-2	.	CASSRGTEDYGYTF	TGTGCCAGTAGTAGGGGGACAGAAGATTATGGCTACACCTTC
TRBV28	.	TRBJ1-2	.	CASSLSPEGSHGYTF	TGTGCCAGCAGTTTATCCCCCGAGGGCTCCCATGGCTACACCTTC
TRBV6-4	.	TRBJ2-6	.	CASMPGSSFSGANVLTF	TGTGCCAGCATGCCCGGGTCTAGTTTCTCTGGGGCCAACGTCCTGACTTTC
TRBV30	.	TRBJ1-1	.	CAWENRDGTEAFF	TGTGCCTGGGAAAACAGGGACGGCACTGAAGCTTTCTTT
TRBV6-1	TRBD1	TRBJ2-5	.	CASSELRDRKETQYF	TGTGCCAGCAGTGAACTCAGGGACAGAAAAGAGACCCAGTACTTC
TRBV19	.	TRBJ2-6	.	CASSIDPGPSGANVLTF	TGTGCCAGTAGTATAGATCCAGGCCCCTCTGGGGCCAACGTCCTGACTTTC
TRBV3-1/TRBV3-2	.	TRBJ2-5	.	CASSQDGGGEETQYF	TGTGCCAGCAGCCAAGACGGTGGAGGGGAAGAGACCCAGTACTTC
TRBV30	.	TRBJ1-6	once	CAWSGYGSFGDSPLHF	TGTGCCTGGTCGGGGTACGGGTCTTTCGGGGATTCACCCCTCCACTTT
TRBV19	.	TRBJ1-5	.	CATDQGGNQPQHF	TGTGCCACTGACCAGGGCGGCAATCAGCCCCAGCATTTT
TRBV10-3	.	TRBJ1-3	.	CAIRGGAGNTIYF	TGTGCCATCAGAGGGGGAGCTGGAAACACCATATATTTT
TRBV6-6	.	TRBJ1-1	.	CASSSQENTEAFF	TGTGCCAGCAGTTCACAGGAGAACACTGAAGCTTTCTTT
TRBV13	.	TRBJ1-2	.	CASSLRGGPNYGYTF	TGTGCCAGCAGCTTACGGGGAGGGCCTAACTATGGCTACACCTTC
TRBV19	.	TRBJ1-5	.	CASSMVSGNFQPQHF	TGTGCCAGTAGTATGGTGTCAGGGAATTTTCAGCCCCAGCATTTT
TRBV19	TRBD1	TRBJ2-5	.	CASSRDRGGLETQYF	TGTGCCAGTTCGCGAGACAGGGGAGGTTTGGAGACCCAGTACTTC
TRBV29-1	.	TRBJ2-3	.	CSALRGTDTQYF	TGCAGCGCCTTACGGGGGACAGATACGCAGTATTTT
TRBV19	TRBD1	TRBJ1-5	once	CASSVSDRGISQPQHF	TGTGCCAGTAGTGTCTCGGACAGGGGCATTAGTCAGCCCCAGCATTTT
TRBV7-9	TRBD1	TRBJ1-1	.	CASSWTGNTEAFF	TGTGCCAGCAGCTGGACAGGGAACACTGAAGCTTTCTTT
TRBV10-3	TRBD1	TRBJ1-2	few	CAISGRDSINGYTF	TGTGCCATCAGTGGCCGGGACAGTATTAACGGCTACACCTTC
TRBV19	.	TRBJ2-3	.	CASSISERDTQYF	TGTGCCAGTAGTATTTCCGAACGGGATACGCAGTATTTT
TRBV5-4	.	TRBJ2-7	.	CASTLQSPGAGEQYF	TGTGCCAGCACCCTGCAGTCCCCGGGTGCCGGCGAGCAGTACTTC